The 17 T cell receptor beta chains in this list originate from one sample, sequenced in a study of shared clonotypes between healthy human individuals (dated by TCRdb to between 2020 and 2021). Receptors were amplified or captured by the immunoSEQ multiplex PCR assay. TCRdb took this table from immuneACCESS and kept in-frame rearrangements with V and J called. Such tables lack part of the clones; where checked against another copy, unresolved V genes explain under half of the gap, and the rest is unexplained. This sample lists approximately 1,500,000 clones; around 97% were detected once. The top ten hold roughly 1.1% of the sample. The sequencing sample was made of naive CD4+ T cells sorted from blood. The sample's cell subset or site, from its label and the paper: CD45RA+ positively selected. All receptors derive from a man aged 25-45 years in good health.

CDR3 in DNA: TGTGCCAGCAGCCAAGATCATTATGAGCAGTTCTTC. Translating gives CASSQDHYEQFF. This rearrangement joins TRBV14 to TRBJ2-1; D remains unclear. The CDR3 consists of 12 residues. The germline gives CDR1 SGHDN, CDR2 FVKESK. V was shortened by 0 bases and J by 8 bases, with 5 bases between the two germline ends.

This clone occurred once. As DNA, the CDR3 is TGTGCCAGCAGTTACGGACAGTTAGGAAGCGAGCAGTACTTC. This sequence encodes CASSYGQLGSEQYF. The gene calls are TRBV27 and TRBJ2-7; a weak D match, TRBD1 (6 bases). CDR1 and CDR2 from the germline V gene are MNHEY and SMNVEV (reference sequence). This CDR3 comprises 14 residues. Between the trimmed V and J ends, which lost 4 bases and 6 bases, there was a span of 16 bases.

The chain employs TRBV5-1 and TRBJ2-1, with D maybe TRBD1 (7 bases). Germline lookup yields CDR1 SGHRS and CDR2 YFSETQ. The length of the CDR3 is 18 residues. The V end lost 3 bases, the J end lost 0 bases, and 19 bases lay between the germline ends. As DNA, the CDR3 is TGCGCCAGCAGCTCCCCAGGGGGGCAGCGGCACTCCTACAATGAGCAGTTCTTC. Its protein is CASSSPGGQRHSYNEQFF.

The chain couples TRBV19 to TRBJ1-2, with 7 bases identical to TRBD1. This CDR3 is 16 amino acids long. The junction had 16 bases not matched to a gene; V was cut back by 4 bases and J by 8 bases. Germline CDR1 and CDR2: LNHDA and SQIVND (reference sequence). The CDR3 protein is CASSTPDRIVTRGYTF. The CDR3 DNA reads as TGTGCCAGTAGTACTCCGGACAGGATCGTGACTCGAGGCTACACCTTC.

This clone appeared once. At one end the junction does not follow the germline gene, possibly because of a read error. The chain links TRBV2 to TRBJ2-7; 13 bases align to TRBD2. Germline V lookup: CDR1 SNHLY, CDR2 FYNNEI. This CDR3 comprises 13 residues. DNA for the CDR3: TGTGCCAGCAGTGTACTAACTAGCGGGAGGGCCGTCTTC. Translated, it gives CASSVLTSGRAVF.

The genes are TRBV11-3 and TRBJ2-5; 9 bases fit TRBD2. The CDR3 has 13 amino acids. With V trimmed by 5 bases and J by 4 bases, 2 bases remained unmatched. CDR1 and CDR2 from the germline V gene are SGHNT and YENEEA. The CDR3 DNA follows: TGTGCCAGCAGCGCGGGAGGGACAGAGACCCAGTACTTC. Translating it yields CASSAGGTETQYF.

V gene TRBV10-3 combines with J gene TRBJ1-1; 7 nucleotides agree with TRBD1. The CDR3 sequence is 14 residues long. Per the germline V gene, CDR1 is ENHRY and CDR2 is SYGVKD. V lost 6 bases and J lost 5; bases outside the gene matches: 9. The CDR3 DNA sequence: TGTGCCATCAGCGGAGACAGGGCGGGAACTGAAGCTTTCTTT. This gives the protein CAISGDRAGTEAFF.

The chain employs TRBV11-1 and TRBJ2-5; 9 nucleotides match TRBD1. The CDR3 is 17 amino acids. The V gene end was trimmed by 6 bases and the J gene end by 5 bases; junction bases not matched to a gene: 16. Germline V gives CDR1 SGHAT, CDR2 FQDESV (reference sequence). CDR3 sequence (DNA): TGTGCCAGCAGTAAACCGGGACAGGGAGTAAGTCGTGAGACCCAGTACTTC. This sequence encodes CASSKPGQGVSRETQYF.

Note on this clone: This sample includes further DNA sequences coding for the same CDR3. The chain couples TRBV7-8 to TRBJ2-7; D remains unclear. The CDR3 totals 13 residues. V was pared by 3 bases and J by 0 bases, with 6 bases between. Germline values: CDR1 SGHVS, CDR2 FQNEAQ. The CDR3 DNA reads TGTGCCAGCAGCTTTGGCGGCTCCTACGAGCAGTACTTC. It yields the protein CASSFGGSYEQYF. The full variable domain, rest sourced from reference TRBV7-8 and TRBJ2-7, is GAGVSQSPRYKVAKRGQDVALRCDPISGHVSLFWYQQALGQGPEFLTYFQNEAQLDKSGLPSDRFFAERPEGSVSTLKIQRTQQEDSAVYLCASSFGGSYEQYFGPGTRLTVT.

The gene calls are TRBV7-6 and TRBJ2-7, with 15 nucleotides matching TRBD2. The length of the CDR3 is 17 residues. After removal of 5 bases from V and 3 bases from J, the junction contained 8 bases not matched to a gene. CDR1 and CDR2 (germline): SGHVS, FNYEAQ. CDR3: CASSPRGTSGRIYEQYF. The CDR3 DNA reads TGTGCCAGCAGCCCACGGGGGACTAGCGGGAGGATCTACGAGCAGTACTTC. The variable domain in full, with the rest retrieved from reference TRBV7-6 and TRBJ2-7, is GAGVSQSPRYKVTKRGQDVALRCDPISGHVSLYWYRQALGQGPEFLTYFNYEAQQDKSGLPNDRFSAERPEGSISTLTIQRTEQRDSAMYRCASSPRGTSGRIYEQYFGPGTRLTVT.

The chain links TRBV9 to TRBJ2-3, with TRBD2 matching 15 bases. The length of the CDR3 is 19 residues. Germline trimming cut 0 bases from V and 5 bases from J; bases unmatched to any gene: 10. The germline gives CDR1 SGDLS, CDR2 YYNGEE. The CDR3 DNA reads TGTGCCAGCAGCGTAGACCCGGGACTAGCGGGAGGTTTGTTAGATACGCAGTATTTT. This translates into CASSVDPGLAGGLLDTQYF.

V is TRBV5-1 and J is TRBJ2-7, with D possibly matching TRBD2 (6 bases). CDR3 length equals 11 residues. V lost 4 bases to trimming and J lost 6 bases, with 8 bases between them. Germline loops: CDR1 SGHRS, CDR2 YFSETQ. The CDR3: CASSMRGEQYF. The CDR3, as DNA: TGCGCCAGCAGCATGCGGGGCGAGCAGTACTTC.

This clone was recorded a few times. The rearrangement joins TRBV10-1 to TRBJ2-7; 11 positions agree with TRBD2. This CDR3 has 15 amino acids. Losses at the gene ends were 10 bases for V and 7 bases for J; bases not matched to a gene: 15. Germline V lookup: CDR1 WNHNN, CDR2 SYGVQD (reference sequence). This CDR3 is CATTSSGRNLEEQYF. CDR3 nucleotides: TGCGCCACCACTTCTAGCGGGAGGAACCTAGAGGAGCAGTACTTC.

V usage is TRBV5-5 and J usage is TRBJ1-1; weak D call: TRBD1 (5 bases). This CDR3 has 14 amino acids. Per germline, CDR1 SGHKS and CDR2 YYEKEE (reference sequence). Trimming shortened V by 0 bases and J by 3 bases, and 9 bases separated the two germline ends. Here the CDR3 DNA reads TGTGCCAGCAGCTTGGTCAGGGTGGACACTGAAGCTTTCTTT. Amino acids: CASSLVRVDTEAFF.

V usage is TRBV6-1 and J usage is TRBJ1-3; D remains ambiguous. CDR1 is MNHNS, CDR2 SASEGT, per germline. The V gene lost 0 bases and the J gene lost 0 bases, with 6 bases spanning the gap. The CDR3 has 15 residues. CDR3 region: CASSEARRSGNTIYF. The CDR3 nucleotides are TGTGCCAGCAGTGAAGCTCGGCGCTCTGGAAACACCATATATTTT.

This chain joins TRBV18 and TRBJ1-1; tentatively, D is TRBD1 (6 bases). This CDR3 is 13 amino acids long. V lost 3 bases and J 8 bases, leaving 13 bases between the germline ends. The germline CDR1 and CDR2 sequences are KGHSH and LQKENI. The CDR3 spells CASSPGTGPEAFF. CDR3 bases: TGTGCCAGCTCACCGGGTACAGGGCCCGAAGCTTTCTTT.

The V and J genes are TRBV5-4 and TRBJ1-3; D not resolved. The CDR3 contains 15 residues. V dropped 4 bases and J dropped 0 bases, with 11 bases sitting between them. Germline values: CDR1 SGHNT, CDR2 YYREEE (reference sequence). The CDR3 protein is CASSPGRSSGNTIYF. CDR3 in DNA: TGTGCCAGCAGCCCCGGACGGAGCTCTGGAAACACCATATATTTT. Full variable domain (remainder filled in from reference TRBV5-4 and TRBJ1-3): ETGVTQSPTHLIKTRGQQVTLRCSSQSGHNTVSWYQQALGQGPQFIFQYYREEENGRGNFPPRFSGLQFPNYSSELNVNALELDDSALYLCASSPGRSSGNTIYFGEGSWLTVV.